This T cell receptor beta chain stems from a study of blood T cell repertoires in COVID-19. Study in general: The study drew acute and convalescent COVID-19 samples from the United States, Italy and Spain. PBMCs, B-cell-depleted T cells, or T cells were the source of the cDNA or gDNA that made up the material.

In the study's own analysis: Estimates of nucleated cell counts were drawn from the amplification of reference gene primers. Sequencing used immunoSEQ multiplex PCR; TCRdb keeps in-frame clones, though not all of them. That table is the source of V, J and clone size, and D and trimming were worked out from the DNA. Here the sample spans roughly 200,000 clones, around 87% being singletons. Between the trimmed V and J ends, which lost 1 base and 7 bases, there was a span of 2 bases. The CDR3 consists of 12 residues. Germline loops: CDR1 LGHNA, CDR2 YNFKEQ. The sequencing sample was made of peripheral blood. The clonotype comes from a middle-aged man with active or convalescent COVID-19. The rearrangement uses TRBV4-2 and TRBJ1-6; D is undetermined. The CDR3 DNA reads TGTGCCAGCAGCCAAGTAAATTCACCCCTCCACTTT. It is translated as CASSQVNSPLHF.